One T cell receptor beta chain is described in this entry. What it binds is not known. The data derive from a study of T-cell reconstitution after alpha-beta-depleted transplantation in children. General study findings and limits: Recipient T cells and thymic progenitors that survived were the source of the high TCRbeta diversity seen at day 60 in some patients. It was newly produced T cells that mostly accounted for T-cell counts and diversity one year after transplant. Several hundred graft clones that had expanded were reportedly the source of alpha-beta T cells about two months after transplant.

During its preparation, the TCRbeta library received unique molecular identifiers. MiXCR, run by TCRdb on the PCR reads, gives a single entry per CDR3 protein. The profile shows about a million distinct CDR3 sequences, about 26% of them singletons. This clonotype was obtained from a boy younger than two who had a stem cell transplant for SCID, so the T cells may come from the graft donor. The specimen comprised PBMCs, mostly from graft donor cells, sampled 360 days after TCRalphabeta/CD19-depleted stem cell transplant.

CDR3 sequence reads: CATSRDGEKLFF. The CDR3 DNA follows: TGTGCCACCAGCAGAGACGGCGAAAAACTGTTTTTT. V gene TRBV15 combines with J gene TRBJ1-4, with unresolved D. The CDR3 is 12 residues long. Germline lookup yields CDR1 LNHNV and CDR2 YYDKDF (reference sequence). Trimming took off 0 bases at V and 8 bases at J, with 4 bases between the two ends.